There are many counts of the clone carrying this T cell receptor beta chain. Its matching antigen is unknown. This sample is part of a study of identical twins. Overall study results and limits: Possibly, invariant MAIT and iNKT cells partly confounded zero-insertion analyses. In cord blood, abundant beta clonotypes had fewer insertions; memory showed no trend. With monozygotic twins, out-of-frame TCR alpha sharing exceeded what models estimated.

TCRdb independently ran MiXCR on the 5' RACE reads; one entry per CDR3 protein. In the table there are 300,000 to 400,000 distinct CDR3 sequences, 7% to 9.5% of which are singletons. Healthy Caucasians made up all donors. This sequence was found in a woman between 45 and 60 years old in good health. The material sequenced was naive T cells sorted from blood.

This CDR3 is CATSTIGELFF. The DNA of the CDR3 is TGTGCCACCAGCACCATCGGGGAGCTGTTTTTT. This rearrangement joins TRBV15 to TRBJ2-2; D is unclear. The CDR3 is 11 amino acids. The V gene's germline CDR1 is LNHNV and CDR2 YYDKDF (reference sequence). V gave up 4 bases and J gave up 7 bases, with 4 bases separating them.